The present T cell receptor beta chain was sequenced within a study of CD8 T cells in Susac syndrome. RNA totalling roughly 0.45 to 1 ug underwent reverse transcription with random hexamers. Via MiXCR, TCRdb re-called the immunoSEQ multiplex PCR reads, giving one row per CDR3 protein. The sample contains 150,000 to 200,000 distinct CDR3 sequences, 90% to 95% of which appear only once. As for this clonotype: At one of its ends the junction is not consistent with the germline gene, which may arise from a read error.

Germline V gene lookup returns CDR1 SGDLS and CDR2 YYNGEE. The CDR3 totals 13 residues. The V call is TRBV9, the J call TRBJ1-1; tentative D call: TRBD1 (5 bases). This TCR derives from a human donor with Susac syndrome. The specimen was CD4+ T cells from PBMCs. Written as DNA, the CDR3 is TGTGCCAGCAGCGTAGCAGGGAACACTGAAGTTTTCTTT. Translation gives CASSVAGNTEVFF.